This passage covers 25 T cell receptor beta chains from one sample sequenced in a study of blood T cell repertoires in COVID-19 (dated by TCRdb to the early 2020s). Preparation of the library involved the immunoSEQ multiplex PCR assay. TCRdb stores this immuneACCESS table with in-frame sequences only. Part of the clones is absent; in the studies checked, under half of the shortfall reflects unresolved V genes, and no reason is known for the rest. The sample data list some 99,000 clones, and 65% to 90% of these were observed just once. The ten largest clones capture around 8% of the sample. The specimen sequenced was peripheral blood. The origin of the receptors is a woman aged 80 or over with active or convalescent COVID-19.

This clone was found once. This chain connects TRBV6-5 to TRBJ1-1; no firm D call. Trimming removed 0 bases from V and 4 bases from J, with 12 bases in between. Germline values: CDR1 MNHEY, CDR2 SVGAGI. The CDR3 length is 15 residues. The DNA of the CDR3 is TGTGCCAGCAGTTACTCTCCTGAGCTATTCACTGAAGCTTTCTTT. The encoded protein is CASSYSPELFTEAFF.

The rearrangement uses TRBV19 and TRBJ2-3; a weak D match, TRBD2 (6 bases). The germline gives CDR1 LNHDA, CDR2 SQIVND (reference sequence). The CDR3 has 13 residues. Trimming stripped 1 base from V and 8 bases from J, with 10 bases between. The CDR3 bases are TGTGCCAGTAGTATAGCTGGGGGAGGTACGCAGTATTTT. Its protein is CASSIAGGGTQYF.

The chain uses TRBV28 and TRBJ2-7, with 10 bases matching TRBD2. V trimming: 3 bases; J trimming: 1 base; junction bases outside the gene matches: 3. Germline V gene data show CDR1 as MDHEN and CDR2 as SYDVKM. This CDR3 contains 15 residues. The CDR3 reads CASSLTSGQSYEQYF. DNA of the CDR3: TGTGCCAGCAGTTTGACTAGCGGGCAATCCTACGAGCAGTACTTC.

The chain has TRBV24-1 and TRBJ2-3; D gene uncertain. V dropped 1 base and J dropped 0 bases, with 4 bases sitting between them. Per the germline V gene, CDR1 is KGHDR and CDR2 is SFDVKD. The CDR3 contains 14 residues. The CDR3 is CATSDFHSTDTQYF. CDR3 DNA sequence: TGTGCCACCAGTGATTTTCATAGCACAGATACGCAGTATTTT.

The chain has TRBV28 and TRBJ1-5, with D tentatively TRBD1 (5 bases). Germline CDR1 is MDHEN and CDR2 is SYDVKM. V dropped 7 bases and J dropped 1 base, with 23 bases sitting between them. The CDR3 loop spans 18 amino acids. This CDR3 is CASTTPGEVWGSNQPQHF. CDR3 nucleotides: TGTGCCAGCACCACCCCGGGGGAAGTTTGGGGGAGCAATCAGCCCCAGCATTTT. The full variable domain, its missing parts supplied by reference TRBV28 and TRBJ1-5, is DVKVTQSSRYLVKRTGEKVFLECVQDMDHENMFWYRQDPGLGLRLIYFSYDVKMKEKGDIPEGYSVSREKKERFSLILESASTNQTSMYLCASTTPGEVWGSNQPQHFGDGTRLSIL.

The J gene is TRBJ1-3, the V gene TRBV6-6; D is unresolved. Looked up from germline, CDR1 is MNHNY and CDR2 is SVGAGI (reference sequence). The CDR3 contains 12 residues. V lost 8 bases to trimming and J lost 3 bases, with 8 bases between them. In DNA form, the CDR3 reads TGTGCCAGCCAGTCCAGTGGAAACACCATATATTTT. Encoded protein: CASQSSGNTIYF.

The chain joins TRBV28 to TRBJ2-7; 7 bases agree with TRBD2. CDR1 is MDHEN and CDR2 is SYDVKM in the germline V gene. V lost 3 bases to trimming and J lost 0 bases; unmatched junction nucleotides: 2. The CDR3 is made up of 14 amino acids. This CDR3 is CASSLTGGSYEQYF. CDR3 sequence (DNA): TGTGCCAGCAGTTTGACGGGGGGCTCCTACGAGCAGTACTTC.

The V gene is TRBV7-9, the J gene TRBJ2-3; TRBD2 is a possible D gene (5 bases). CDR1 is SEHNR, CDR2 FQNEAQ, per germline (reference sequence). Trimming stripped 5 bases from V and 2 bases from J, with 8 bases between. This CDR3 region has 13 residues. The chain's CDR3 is CASSRDYTDTQYF. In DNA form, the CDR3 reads TGTGCCAGCAGCCGTGACTACACAGATACGCAGTATTTT.

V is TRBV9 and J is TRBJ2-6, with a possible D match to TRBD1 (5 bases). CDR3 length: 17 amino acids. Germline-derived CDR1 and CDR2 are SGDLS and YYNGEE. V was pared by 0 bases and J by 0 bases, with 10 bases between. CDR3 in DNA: TGTGCCAGCAGCGTAGAGACAGTGCTCTCTGGGGCCAACGTCCTGACTTTC. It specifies CASSVETVLSGANVLTF.

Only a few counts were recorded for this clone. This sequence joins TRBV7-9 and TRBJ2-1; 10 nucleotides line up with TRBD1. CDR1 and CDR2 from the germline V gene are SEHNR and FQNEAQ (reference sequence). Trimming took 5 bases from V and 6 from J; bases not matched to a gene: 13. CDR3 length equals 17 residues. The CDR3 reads CASSLSPGTGAINEQFF. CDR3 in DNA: TGTGCCAGCAGCCTATCCCCTGGGACAGGGGCTATCAATGAGCAGTTCTTC.

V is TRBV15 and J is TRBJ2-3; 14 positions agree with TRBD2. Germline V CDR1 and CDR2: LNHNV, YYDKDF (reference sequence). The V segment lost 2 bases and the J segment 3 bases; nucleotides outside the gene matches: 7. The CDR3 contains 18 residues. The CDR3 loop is CATSRLPRTSGRTDTQYF. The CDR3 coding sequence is TGTGCCACCAGCAGACTACCCCGGACTAGCGGGAGGACAGATACGCAGTATTTT.

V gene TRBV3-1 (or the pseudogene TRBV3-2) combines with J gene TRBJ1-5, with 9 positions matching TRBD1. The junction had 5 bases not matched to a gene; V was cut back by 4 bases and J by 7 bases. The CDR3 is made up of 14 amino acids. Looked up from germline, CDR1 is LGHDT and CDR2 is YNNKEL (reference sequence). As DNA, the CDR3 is TGTGCCAGCAGCCTACAGGGGGCTCGGCAGCCCCAGCATTTT. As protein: CASSLQGARQPQHF.

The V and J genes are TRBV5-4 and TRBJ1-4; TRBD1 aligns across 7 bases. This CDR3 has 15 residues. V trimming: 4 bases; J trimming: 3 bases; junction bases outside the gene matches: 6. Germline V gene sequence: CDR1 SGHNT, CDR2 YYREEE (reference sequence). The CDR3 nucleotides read TGTGCCAGCAGCCATACAGGGGACCCTAATGAAAAACTGTTTTTT. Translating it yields CASSHTGDPNEKLFF.

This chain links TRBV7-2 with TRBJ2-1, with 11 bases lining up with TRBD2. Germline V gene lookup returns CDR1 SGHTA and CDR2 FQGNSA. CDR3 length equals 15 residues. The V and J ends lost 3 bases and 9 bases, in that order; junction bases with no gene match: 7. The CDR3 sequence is CASSLGSGRAGEQFF. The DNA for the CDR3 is TGTGCCAGCAGCTTGGGTAGCGGGAGGGCCGGTGAGCAGTTCTTC.

CDR3 sequence: CASSPRGNIQYF. DNA of the CDR3: TGTGCCAGCAGCCCAAGGGGAAACATTCAGTACTTC. The rearrangement uses TRBV11-3 and TRBJ2-4, with D tentatively TRBD1 (5 bases). The CDR3 extends over 12 amino acids. Germline-derived CDR1 and CDR2 are SGHNT and YENEEA. Between the trimmed V and J ends, which lost 5 bases and 6 bases, there was a span of 8 bases.

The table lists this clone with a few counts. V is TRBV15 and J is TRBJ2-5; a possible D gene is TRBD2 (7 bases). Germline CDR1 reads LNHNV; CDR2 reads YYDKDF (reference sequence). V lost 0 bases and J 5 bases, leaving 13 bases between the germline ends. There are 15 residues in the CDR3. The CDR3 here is CATSRDAGAAETQYF. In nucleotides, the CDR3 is TGTGCCACCAGCAGAGATGCGGGGGCGGCGGAGACCCAGTACTTC.

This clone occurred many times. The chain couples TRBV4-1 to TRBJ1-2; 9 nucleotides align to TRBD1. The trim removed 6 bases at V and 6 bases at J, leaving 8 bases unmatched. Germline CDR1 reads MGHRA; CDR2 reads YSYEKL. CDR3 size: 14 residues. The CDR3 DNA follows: TGCGCCAGCAGGGAACAGGGGGCGGGAGATGGCTACACCTTC. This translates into CASREQGAGDGYTF.

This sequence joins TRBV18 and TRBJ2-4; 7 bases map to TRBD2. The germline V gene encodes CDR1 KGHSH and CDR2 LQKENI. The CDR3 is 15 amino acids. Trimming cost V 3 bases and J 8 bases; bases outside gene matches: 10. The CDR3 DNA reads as TGTGCCAGCTCACCCTCGCGACTAGCTGTAGACATTCAGTACTTC. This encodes CASSPSRLAVDIQYF.

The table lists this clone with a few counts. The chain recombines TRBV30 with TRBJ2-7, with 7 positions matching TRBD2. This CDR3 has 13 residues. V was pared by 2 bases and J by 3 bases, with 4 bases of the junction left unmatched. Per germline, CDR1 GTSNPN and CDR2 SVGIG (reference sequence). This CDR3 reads CAWSRRENYEQYF. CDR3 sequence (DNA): TGTGCCTGGAGTAGGCGGGAGAACTACGAGCAGTACTTC.

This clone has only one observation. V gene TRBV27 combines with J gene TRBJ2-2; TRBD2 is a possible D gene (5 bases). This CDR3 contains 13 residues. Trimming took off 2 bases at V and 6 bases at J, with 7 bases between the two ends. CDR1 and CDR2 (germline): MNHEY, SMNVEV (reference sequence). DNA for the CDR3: TGTGCCAGCAGTTTAATGAGGGCCGGGGAGCTGTTTTTT. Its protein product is CASSLMRAGELFF.

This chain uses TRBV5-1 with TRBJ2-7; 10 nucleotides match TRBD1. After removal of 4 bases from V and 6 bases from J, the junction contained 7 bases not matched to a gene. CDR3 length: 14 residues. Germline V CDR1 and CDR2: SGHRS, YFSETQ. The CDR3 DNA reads TGCGCCAGCAGCCAAGGACAGGGGGTTGGCGAGCAGTACTTC. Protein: CASSQGQGVGEQYF.

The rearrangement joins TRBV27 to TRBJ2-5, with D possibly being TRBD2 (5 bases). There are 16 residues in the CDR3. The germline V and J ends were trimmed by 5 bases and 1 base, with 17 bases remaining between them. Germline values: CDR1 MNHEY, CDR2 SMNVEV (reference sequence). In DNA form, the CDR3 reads TGTGCCAGCAGTCCGTTGCGGGCGTATATCCAAGAGACCCAGTACTTC. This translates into CASSPLRAYIQETQYF.

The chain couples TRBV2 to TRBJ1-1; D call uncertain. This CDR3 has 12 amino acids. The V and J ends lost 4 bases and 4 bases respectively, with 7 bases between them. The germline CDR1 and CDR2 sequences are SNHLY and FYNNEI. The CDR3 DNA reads TGTGCCAGCAGTGTGGCTGTCACTGAAGCTTTCTTT. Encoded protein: CASSVAVTEAFF. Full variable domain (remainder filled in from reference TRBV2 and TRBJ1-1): EPEVTQTPSHQVTQMGQEVILRCVPISNHLYFYWYRQILGQKVEFLVSFYNNEISEKSEIFDDQFSVERPDGSNFTLKIRSTKLEDSAMYFCASSVAVTEAFFGQGTRLTVV.

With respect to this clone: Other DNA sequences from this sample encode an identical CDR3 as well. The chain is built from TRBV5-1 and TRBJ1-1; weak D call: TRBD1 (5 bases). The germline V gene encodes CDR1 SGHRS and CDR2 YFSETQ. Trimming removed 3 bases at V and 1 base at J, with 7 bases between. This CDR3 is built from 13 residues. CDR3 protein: CASSWQGNTEAFF. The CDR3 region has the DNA TGCGCCAGCAGCTGGCAGGGGAACACTGAAGCTTTCTTT.

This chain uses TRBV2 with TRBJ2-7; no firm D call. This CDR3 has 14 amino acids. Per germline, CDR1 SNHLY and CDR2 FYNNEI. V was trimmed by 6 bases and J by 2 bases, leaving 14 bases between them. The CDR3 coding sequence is TGTGCCAGCAGCCTACGGTCAACCACCTACGAGCAGTACTTC. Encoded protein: CASSLRSTTYEQYF.